These 24 T cell receptor beta chains originate from one sample sequenced in a study of long-term antiretroviral therapy in people with HIV (dated by TCRdb to 2021 to 2024). The immunoSEQ hsTCRB v3.0 assay was used at survey level resolution for TRB variable region sequencing. TCRdb limited this immuneACCESS table to in-frame rearrangements with V and J called. A share of clones is missing; checked studies link under half to unresolved V genes, and the rest is unexplained. Present in this sample are approximately 24,000 clones, 90% to 95% of which were seen just once. Less than 2.5% of the sample lies in the top ten. The source was unsorted PBMCs, collected 4.9 years after starting antiretroviral therapy. The source of these receptors is a woman aged 50 to 60 with HIV.

This rearrangement joins TRBV9 to TRBJ2-5; 16 positions agree with TRBD2. CDR1 and CDR2 (germline): SGDLS, YYNGEE. V lost 3 bases, J lost 0 bases, and 2 bases stayed unmatched. This CDR3 spans 17 amino acids. CDR3 DNA: TGTGCCAGCAGCGAGGGACTAGCGGGAGGGTACCAAGAGACCCAGTACTTC. Protein: CASSEGLAGGYQETQYF. Drawing the rest from reference TRBV9 and TRBJ2-5, the complete variable domain is DSGVTQTPKHLITATGQRVTLRCSPRSGDLSVYWYQQSLDQGLQFLIQYYNGEERAKGNILERFSAQQFPDLHSELNLSSLELGDSALYFCASSEGLAGGYQETQYFGPGTRLLVL.

About this clone: Germline and junction disagree at one end, which may indicate a read error. V and J are TRBV7-7 and TRBJ2-1; TRBD2 matches at 7 bases. The germline V gene has CDR1 SSHAT and CDR2 FNYEAQ (reference sequence). The CDR3 loop spans 14 amino acids. The CDR3, as DNA: TGTGCTAGCACGCCCGGGGGGTCCAACAATGAGCAGTTCTTC. Translating it yields CASTPGGSNNEQFF.

This clone was seen a single time. This sequence joins TRBV4-2 and TRBJ2-4; maybe TRBD1 (8 bases). CDR3 length equals 16 residues. Germline assignment: CDR1 LGHNA and CDR2 YNFKEQ. V gave up 0 bases and J gave up 6 bases, with 15 bases separating them. CDR3 in amino acids: CASSQEVQGGVNIQYF. CDR3 sequence (DNA): TGTGCCAGCAGCCAAGAAGTACAGGGGGGGGTAAACATTCAGTACTTC.

The chain is built from TRBV6-5 and TRBJ2-1; TRBD2 matches 10 bases. The CDR3 is 15 residues long. Per the germline V gene, CDR1 is MNHEY and CDR2 is SVGAGI. The ends lost 2 bases at V and 4 bases at J; junction bases unmatched: 2. The CDR3, as DNA: TGTGCCAGCAGTTACGAAGCGGGAGGGTACAATGAGCAGTTCTTC. Encoded protein: CASSYEAGGYNEQFF.

The DNA of the CDR3 is TGTGCCAGCAGCGTAGCTTTGGCAGGGGCGGGCACTGAAGCTTTCTTT. Translating gives CASSVALAGAGTEAFF. The chain carries TRBV9 and TRBJ1-1; tentatively, D is TRBD1 (6 bases). CDR1 is SGDLS, CDR2 YYNGEE, per germline. V was shortened by 0 bases and J by 4 bases, with 16 bases between the two germline ends. CDR3 length: 16 amino acids.

V usage is TRBV7-9 and J usage is TRBJ1-1; D is unclear. The CDR3 is made up of 14 amino acids. Germline CDR1 SEHNR, CDR2 FQNEAQ (reference sequence). Trimming removed 1 base at V and 4 bases at J, with 10 bases between. This CDR3 is CASSLVGGLTEAFF. CDR3 DNA: TGTGCCAGCAGCTTAGTTGGCGGGCTCACTGAAGCTTTCTTT.

This sequence joins TRBV4-2 and TRBJ1-4, with D possibly being TRBD1 (6 bases). The V end was cut by 4 bases, the J end by 5 bases, with 14 bases between. CDR3 length equals 15 residues. CDR1 LGHNA and CDR2 YNFKEQ come from the germline V gene. CDR3 sequence (DNA): TGTGCCAGCAGCCGCCAACAGGGAGAAAATGAAAAACTGTTTTTT. This gives the protein CASSRQQGENEKLFF.

V gene TRBV5-4 combines with J gene TRBJ2-2; 11 nucleotides match TRBD2. This CDR3 contains 20 residues. Per germline, CDR1 SGHNT and CDR2 YYREEE (reference sequence). The V and J ends lost 4 bases and 5 bases, in that order; junction bases with no gene match: 19. Here the CDR3 reads CASSPRPGGLRTSGTGELFF. Here the CDR3 DNA reads TGTGCCAGCAGCCCCCGGCCGGGGGGGCTGAGGACTAGCGGGACCGGGGAGCTGTTTTTT.

The chain joins TRBV4-3 to TRBJ1-1; D not certain. V gave up 5 bases and J gave up 7 bases, with 20 bases separating them. CDR3 length equals 15 residues. Germline V gene data show CDR1 as LGHNA and CDR2 as YSLEER. Here the CDR3 reads CASSIAEEGSYEAFF. The CDR3 DNA is TGCGCCAGCAGCATTGCAGAGGAGGGCTCCTATGAAGCTTTCTTT.

This clone has a single count. V usage is TRBV5-6 and J usage is TRBJ1-5; D uncertain. V lost 0 bases, J lost 6 bases, and 13 bases lay in between. The CDR3 length is 15 residues. The germline V gene encodes CDR1 SGHDT and CDR2 YYEEEE. The CDR3 sequence: CASSLGPSQVQPQHF. DNA of the CDR3: TGTGCCAGCAGCTTGGGACCGTCACAAGTTCAGCCCCAGCATTTT.

CDR3 sequence reads: CAITNLRDRGHGTEAFF. The CDR3 bases are TGTGCCATCACCAATCTCCGGGACAGGGGGCATGGCACTGAAGCTTTCTTT. The rearrangement uses TRBV10-3 and TRBJ1-1; TRBD1 aligns across 12 bases. Germline V gene sequence: CDR1 ENHRY, CDR2 SYGVKD. The ends lost 7 bases at V and 4 bases at J; junction bases unmatched: 13. There are 17 residues in the CDR3.

The V and J genes are TRBV5-8 and TRBJ2-6; D ambiguous. V was cut by 0 bases and J by 2 bases, with 6 bases left in between. Germline assignment: CDR1 SGHTS and CDR2 YDEGEE. This CDR3 has 15 amino acids. This chain's CDR3 is CASSLGGTGANVLTF. In DNA form, the CDR3 reads TGTGCCAGCAGCTTGGGAGGAACTGGGGCCAACGTCCTGACTTTC. The whole variable domain, filled in from reference TRBV5-8 and TRBJ2-6, reads EAGVTQSPTHLIKTRGQQATLRCSPISGHTSVYWYQQALGLGLQFLLWYDEGEERNRGNFPPRFSGRQFPNYSSELNVNALELEDSALYLCASSLGGTGANVLTFGAGSRLTVL.

V usage is TRBV6-5 and J usage is TRBJ1-2; TRBD1 matches at 9 bases. Germline V CDR1 and CDR2: MNHEY, SVGAGI. This CDR3 contains 13 residues. V shed 10 bases, J shed 7 bases, and the junction held 10 bases outside the gene matches. This CDR3 reads CAIGLQGAGGYTF. The CDR3 DNA is TGTGCCATCGGCCTACAGGGGGCGGGTGGCTACACCTTC.

The table lists this clone with a count of one. The chain joins TRBV2 to TRBJ2-1; D not resolved. Germline values: CDR1 SNHLY, CDR2 FYNNEI. The ends were cut back, 3 bases at V and 5 bases at J, with 8 bases in the middle. There are 13 residues in the CDR3. The CDR3 sequence: CASSDGLDNEQFF. The CDR3 bases are TGTGCCAGCAGTGATGGGCTAGACAATGAGCAGTTCTTC.

This sequence joins TRBV5-1 and TRBJ2-7, with 11 positions matching TRBD2. V lost 0 bases, J lost 5 bases, and 7 bases stayed unmatched. The CDR3 runs 16 residues. Germline CDR1 is SGHRS and CDR2 is YFSETQ. The CDR3 spells CASSLDLSGRAHEQYF. The DNA for the CDR3 is TGCGCCAGCAGCTTGGACCTTAGCGGGAGGGCCCACGAGCAGTACTTC.

The chain is built from TRBV30 and TRBJ1-1; 8 nucleotides match TRBD1. After removal of 8 bases from V and 1 base from J, the junction contained 3 bases not matched to a gene. The CDR3 length is 12 residues. The germline V gene encodes CDR1 GTSNPN and CDR2 SVGIG (reference sequence). The chain's CDR3 is CASGQGNTEAFF. DNA of the CDR3: TGTGCCAGCGGACAGGGGAACACTGAAGCTTTCTTT.

The chain links TRBV27 to TRBJ2-7, with unresolved D. V was clipped by 6 bases and J by 3 bases, with 12 bases between them. Germline CDR1 reads MNHEY; CDR2 reads SMNVEV (reference sequence). CDR3 length: 13 residues. CDR3 coding DNA: TGTGCCAGCAGCTTGGCGCGTCGCTACGAGCAGTACTTC. Translated: CASSLARRYEQYF.

The chain joins TRBV5-1 to TRBJ2-1; 8 bases agree with TRBD2. CDR3 length: 16 residues. CDR1 and CDR2 from the germline V gene are SGHRS and YFSETQ. Losses at the gene ends were 4 bases for V and 4 bases for J; bases not matched to a gene: 10. CDR3 sequence: CASSPWGAGDYNEQFF. DNA for the CDR3: TGCGCCAGCAGCCCATGGGGAGCGGGAGATTACAATGAGCAGTTCTTC. Full variable domain (rest looked up from reference TRBV5-1 and TRBJ2-1): KAGVTQTPRYLIKTRGQQVTLSCSPISGHRSVSWYQQTPGQGLQFLFEYFSETQRNKGNFPGRFSGRQFSNSRSEMNVSTLELGDSALYLCASSPWGAGDYNEQFFGPGTRLTVL.

This rearrangement joins TRBV2 to TRBJ2-5; D remains ambiguous. The length of the CDR3 is 12 residues. Germline V gene lookup returns CDR1 SNHLY and CDR2 FYNNEI. Trimming took 6 bases from V and 5 from J, leaving 10 bases between them. The chain's CDR3 is CASSPSWETQYF. The CDR3 DNA sequence: TGTGCCAGCAGCCCTTCTTGGGAGACCCAGTACTTC. Full variable domain (rest looked up from reference TRBV2 and TRBJ2-5): EPEVTQTPSHQVTQMGQEVILRCVPISNHLYFYWYRQILGQKVEFLVSFYNNEISEKSEIFDDQFSVERPDGSNFTLKIRSTKLEDSAMYFCASSPSWETQYFGPGTRLLVL.

The J gene is TRBJ2-7, the V gene TRBV29-1; D gene unclear. Trimming pared 2 bases from V and 0 bases from J, leaving 11 bases between. Germline lookup yields CDR1 SQVTM and CDR2 ANQGSEA. The CDR3 is 14 amino acids. CDR3 sequence reads: CSVELRGNSYEQYF. In DNA form, the CDR3 reads TGCAGCGTTGAATTGCGCGGTAACTCCTACGAGCAGTACTTC.

The J gene is TRBJ2-7, the V gene TRBV6-5, with 11 positions matching TRBD1. Germline-derived CDR1 and CDR2 are MNHEY and SVGAGI. The CDR3 loop spans 15 amino acids. Losses at the gene ends were 4 bases for V and 3 bases for J; bases not matched to a gene: 5. The CDR3 region is CASSLSGTGGYEQYF. The CDR3 nucleotides read TGTGCCAGCAGTTTGTCCGGGACAGGGGGCTACGAGCAGTACTTC.

This sequence joins TRBV7-9 and TRBJ1-4, with D possibly being TRBD1 (6 bases). This CDR3 comprises 15 residues. Germline CDR1 SEHNR, CDR2 FQNEAQ (reference sequence). V shed 5 bases and J shed 8 bases, with 18 bases lying between them. CDR3: CASSEGTPRREKLFF. The CDR3, as DNA: TGTGCCAGCAGCGAAGGGACACCCCGGAGGGAAAAACTGTTTTTT.

This chain connects TRBV7-2 to TRBJ2-7; D perhaps matches TRBD2 (5 bases). The germline V gene encodes CDR1 SGHTA and CDR2 FQGNSA. Deletions cut 1 base from V and 0 bases from J, with 13 bases between. This CDR3 region has 16 residues. CDR3 in amino acids: CASSLVLGAISYEQYF. In DNA, the CDR3 is TGTGCCAGCAGCTTAGTCCTGGGAGCCATCTCCTACGAGCAGTACTTC.

CDR3 nucleotides: TGTGCCAGCAGCCAGAGACAGGGGGCGTTCAATGAGCAGTTCTTC. Translating gives CASSQRQGAFNEQFF. The rearrangement joins TRBV6-5 to TRBJ2-1; 10 bases align to TRBD1. The CDR3 has 15 residues. Trimming took 6 bases from V and 6 from J; bases not matched to a gene: 8. Germline-derived CDR1 and CDR2 are MNHEY and SVGAGI.